The clone carrying this TCR beta chain came up once. Its specificity is not known. Produced via immunoSEQ multiplex PCR; TCRdb's table is partial and in-frame only. The sample carries approximately 40,000 clones, roughly 73% recorded once. This entry belongs to a study of T cells after posttransplantation cyclophosphamide. Regarding the study as a whole: Recipient CMV seropositivity and CMV reactivation strongly tracked TRB clonality. Donor CD8+ memory clones often dominated recipient blood repertoires at later times. Blood and skin or GI T cell repertoires showed limited TRB overlap.

Treatment was busulfan-fludarabine conditioning, a marrow graft, and cyclophosphamide on days +3 and +4. The CDR3 is made up of 16 amino acids. Germline V gene lookup returns CDR1 KGHSH and CDR2 LQKENI. V was clipped by 3 bases and J by 7 bases, with 18 bases between them. The origin of this receptor is a female patient between 35 and 55 years old who received an allogeneic stem cell transplant from a related donor, was CMV-positive, and had no GVHD. The graft donor may be the source of some T cells. The source was CD4+ T cells sorted from blood, collected 1,800 to 2,000 days after a stem cell transplant with posttransplant cyclophosphamide. The genes are TRBV18 and TRBJ2-2; tentatively, D is TRBD1 (5 bases). CDR3 sequence: CASSPRQLISDGELFF. The CDR3 region has the DNA TGTGCCAGCTCACCGCGACAGCTTATATCGGACGGGGAGCTGTTTTTT.